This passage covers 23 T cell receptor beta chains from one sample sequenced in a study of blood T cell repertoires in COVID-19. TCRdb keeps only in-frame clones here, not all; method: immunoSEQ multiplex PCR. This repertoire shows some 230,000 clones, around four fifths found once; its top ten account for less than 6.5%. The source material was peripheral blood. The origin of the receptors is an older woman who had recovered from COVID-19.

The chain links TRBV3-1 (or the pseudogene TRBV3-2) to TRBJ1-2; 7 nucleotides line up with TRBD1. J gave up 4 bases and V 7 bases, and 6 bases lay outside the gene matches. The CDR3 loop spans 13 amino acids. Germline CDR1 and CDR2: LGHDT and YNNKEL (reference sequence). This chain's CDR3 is CASNTGTAYGYTF. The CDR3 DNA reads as TGTGCCAGCAACACCGGGACAGCCTATGGCTACACCTTC.

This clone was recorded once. CDR3 residues: CASSVTGSSPLHF. CDR3 bases: TGTGCCAGCAGTGTTACAGGGAGCTCACCCCTCCACTTT. The chain carries TRBV6-4 and TRBJ1-6, with D possibly TRBD1 on 6 matching bases. The ends were cut back, 4 bases at V and 10 bases at J, with 11 bases in the middle. From germline, CDR1 is MRHNA and CDR2 SNTAGT. The CDR3 is 13 residues long.

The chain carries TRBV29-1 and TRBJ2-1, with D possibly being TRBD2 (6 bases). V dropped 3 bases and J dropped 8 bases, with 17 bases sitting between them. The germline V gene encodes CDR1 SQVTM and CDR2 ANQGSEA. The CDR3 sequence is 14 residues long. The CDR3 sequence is CSVEDGLRGDEQFF. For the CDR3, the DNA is TGCAGCGTTGAGGACGGACTGCGCGGGGATGAGCAGTTCTTC.

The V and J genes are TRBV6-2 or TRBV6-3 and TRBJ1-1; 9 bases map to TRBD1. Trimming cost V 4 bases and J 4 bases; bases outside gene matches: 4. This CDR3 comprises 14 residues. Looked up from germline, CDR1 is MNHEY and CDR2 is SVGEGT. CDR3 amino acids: CASSLQGAITEAFF. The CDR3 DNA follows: TGTGCCAGCAGTTTACAGGGGGCGATCACTGAAGCTTTCTTT.

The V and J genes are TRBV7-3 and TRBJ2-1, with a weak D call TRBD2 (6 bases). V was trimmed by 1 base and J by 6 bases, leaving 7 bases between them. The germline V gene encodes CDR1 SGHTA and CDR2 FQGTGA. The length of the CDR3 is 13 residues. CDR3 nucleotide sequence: TGTGCCAGCAGCTTAATGGGGGGCAATGAGCAGTTCTTC. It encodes CASSLMGGNEQFF.

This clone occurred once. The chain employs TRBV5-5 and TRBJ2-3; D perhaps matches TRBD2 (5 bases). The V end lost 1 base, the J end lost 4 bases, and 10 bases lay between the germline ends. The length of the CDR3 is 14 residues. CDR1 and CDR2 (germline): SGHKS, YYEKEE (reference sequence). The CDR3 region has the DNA TGTGCCAGCAGCTTGCCGAGCGGCGCAGATACGCAGTATTTT. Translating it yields CASSLPSGADTQYF. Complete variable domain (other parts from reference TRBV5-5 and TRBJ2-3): DAGVTQSPTHLIKTRGQQVTLRCSPISGHKSVSWYQQVLGQGPQFIFQYYEKEERGRGNFPDRFSARQFPNYSSELNVNALLLGDSALYLCASSLPSGADTQYFGPGTRLTVL.

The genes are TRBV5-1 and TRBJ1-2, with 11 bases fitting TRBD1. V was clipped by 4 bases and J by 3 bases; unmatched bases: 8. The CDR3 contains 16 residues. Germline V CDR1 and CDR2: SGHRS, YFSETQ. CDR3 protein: CASSPRTGGEDYGYTF. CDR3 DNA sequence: TGCGCCAGCAGCCCGCGGACAGGGGGCGAGGACTATGGCTACACCTTC.

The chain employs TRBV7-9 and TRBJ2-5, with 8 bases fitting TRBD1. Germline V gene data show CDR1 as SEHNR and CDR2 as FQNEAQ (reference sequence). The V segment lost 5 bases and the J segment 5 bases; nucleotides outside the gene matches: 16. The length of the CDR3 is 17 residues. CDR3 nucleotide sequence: TGTGCCAGCAGCGGAGGGGCTCAGGGGACAGGCGGGGAGACCCAGTACTTC. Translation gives CASSGGAQGTGGETQYF.

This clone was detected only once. For the CDR3, the DNA is TGTGCCTGGAGTGTACTCGGACAGGGGCGCTACGAGCAGTACTTC. It translates to CAWSVLGQGRYEQYF. This chain joins TRBV30 and TRBJ2-7; 9 positions match TRBD1. The CDR3 runs 15 residues. Germline V lookup: CDR1 GTSNPN, CDR2 SVGIG (reference sequence). Trimming at V came to 0 bases and at J to 3 bases, leaving 6 bases not matched to a gene. The variable domain in full, with the rest retrieved from reference TRBV30 and TRBJ2-7, is SQTIHQWPATLVQPVGSPLSLECTVEGTSNPNLYWYRQAAGRGLQLLFYSVGIGQISSEVPQNLSASRPQDRQFILSSKKLLLSDSGFYLCAWSVLGQGRYEQYFGPGTRLTVT.

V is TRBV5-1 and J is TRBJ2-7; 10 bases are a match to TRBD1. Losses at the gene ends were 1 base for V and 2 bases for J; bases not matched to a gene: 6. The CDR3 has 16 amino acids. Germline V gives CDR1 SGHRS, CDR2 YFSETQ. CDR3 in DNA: TGCGCCAGCAGCTTGTCGACAGGGGGCTCCCCCTACGAGCAGTACTTC. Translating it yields CASSLSTGGSPYEQYF.

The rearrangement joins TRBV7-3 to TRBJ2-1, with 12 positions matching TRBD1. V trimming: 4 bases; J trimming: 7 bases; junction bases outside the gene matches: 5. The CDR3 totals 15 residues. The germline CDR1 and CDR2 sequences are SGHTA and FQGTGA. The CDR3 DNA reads TGTGCCAGCAGCTGGGGACAGGGGGCGCGGAATGAGCAGTTCTTC. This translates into CASSWGQGARNEQFF.

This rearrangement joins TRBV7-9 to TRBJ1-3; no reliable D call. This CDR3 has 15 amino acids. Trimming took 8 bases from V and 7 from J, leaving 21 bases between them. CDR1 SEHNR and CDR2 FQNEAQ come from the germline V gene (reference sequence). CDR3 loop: CASGNNRNSGNTIYF. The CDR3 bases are TGTGCCAGCGGCAATAACAGAAACTCGGGGAACACCATATATTTT.

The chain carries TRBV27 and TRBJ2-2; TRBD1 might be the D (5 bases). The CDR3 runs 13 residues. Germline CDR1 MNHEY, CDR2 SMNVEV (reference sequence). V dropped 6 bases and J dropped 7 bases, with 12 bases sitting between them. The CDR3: CASSPGAVGELFF. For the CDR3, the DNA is TGTGCCAGCAGCCCTGGGGCGGTCGGGGAGCTGTTTTTT.

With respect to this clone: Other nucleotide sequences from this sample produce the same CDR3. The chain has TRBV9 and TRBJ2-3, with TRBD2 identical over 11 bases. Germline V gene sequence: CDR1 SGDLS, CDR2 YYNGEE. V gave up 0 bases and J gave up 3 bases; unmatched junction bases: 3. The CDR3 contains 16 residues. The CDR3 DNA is TGTGCCAGCAGCGTAGACCCTAGCGGGGGGACAGATACGCAGTATTTT. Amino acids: CASSVDPSGGTDTQYF.

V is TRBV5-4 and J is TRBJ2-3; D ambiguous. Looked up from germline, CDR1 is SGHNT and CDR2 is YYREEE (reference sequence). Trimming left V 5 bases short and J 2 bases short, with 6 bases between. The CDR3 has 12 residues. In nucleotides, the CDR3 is TGTGCCAGCAGTTTTTACACAGATACGCAGTATTTT. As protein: CASSFYTDTQYF.

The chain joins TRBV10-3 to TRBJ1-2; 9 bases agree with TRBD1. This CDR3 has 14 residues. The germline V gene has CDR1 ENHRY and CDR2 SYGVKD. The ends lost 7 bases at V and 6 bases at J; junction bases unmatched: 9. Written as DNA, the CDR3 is TGTGCCATCAATGCCGACAGGGGGATGGATGGCTACACCTTC. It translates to CAINADRGMDGYTF.

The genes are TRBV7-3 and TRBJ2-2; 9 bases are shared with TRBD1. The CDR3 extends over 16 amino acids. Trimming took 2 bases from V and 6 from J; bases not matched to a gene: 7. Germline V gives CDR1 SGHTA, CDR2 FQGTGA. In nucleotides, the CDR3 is TGTGCCAGCAGCTTATTAGGGACAGGGAAATCCGGGGAGCTGTTTTTT. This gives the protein CASSLLGTGKSGELFF.

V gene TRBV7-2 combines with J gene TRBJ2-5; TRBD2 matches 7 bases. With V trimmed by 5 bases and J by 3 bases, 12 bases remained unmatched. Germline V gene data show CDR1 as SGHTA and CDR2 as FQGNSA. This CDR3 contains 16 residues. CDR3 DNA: TGTGCCAGCAGCCCGAGCGGAGCGGGGTTTGAAGAGACCCAGTACTTC. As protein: CASSPSGAGFEETQYF. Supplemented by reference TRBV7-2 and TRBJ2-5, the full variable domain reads GAGVSQSPSNKVTEKGKDVELRCDPISGHTALYWYRQSLGQGLEFLIYFQGNSAPDKSGLPSDRFSAERTGGSVSTLTIQRTQQEDSAVYLCASSPSGAGFEETQYFGPGTRLLVL.

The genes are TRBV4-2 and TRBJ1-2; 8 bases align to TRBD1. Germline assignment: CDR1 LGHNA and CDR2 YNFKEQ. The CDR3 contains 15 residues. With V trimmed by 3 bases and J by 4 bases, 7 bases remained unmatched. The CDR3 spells CASSQGGQGSYGYTF. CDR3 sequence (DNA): TGTGCCAGCAGCCAGGGCGGACAGGGTAGCTATGGCTACACCTTC.

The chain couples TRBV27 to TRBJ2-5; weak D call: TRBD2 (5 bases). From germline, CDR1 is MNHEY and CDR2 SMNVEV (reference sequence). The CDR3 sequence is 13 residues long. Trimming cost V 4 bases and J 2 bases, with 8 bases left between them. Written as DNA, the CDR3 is TGTGCCAGCAGTTCGGACTGGCAAGAGACCCAGTACTTC. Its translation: CASSSDWQETQYF.

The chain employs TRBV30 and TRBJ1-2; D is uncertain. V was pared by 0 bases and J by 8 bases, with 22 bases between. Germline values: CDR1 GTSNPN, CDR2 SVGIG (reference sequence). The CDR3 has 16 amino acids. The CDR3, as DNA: TGTGCCTGGAGTGTAAACTCCATCGGAGAGGGAAAGGGCTACACCTTC. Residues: CAWSVNSIGEGKGYTF.

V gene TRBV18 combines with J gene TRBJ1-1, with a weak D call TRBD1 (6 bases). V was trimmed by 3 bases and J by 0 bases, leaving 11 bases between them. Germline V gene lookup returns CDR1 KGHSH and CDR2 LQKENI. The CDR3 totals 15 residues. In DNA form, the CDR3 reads TGTGCCAGCTCACCTCCGGGACACCTGAACACTGAAGCTTTCTTT. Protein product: CASSPPGHLNTEAFF.

The CDR3 spells CASSIRGTNTEAFF. DNA for the CDR3: TGTGCCAGCAGCATCAGGGGCACGAACACTGAAGCTTTCTTT. The chain joins TRBV27 to TRBJ1-1, with D possibly matching TRBD1 (6 bases). V gave up 6 bases and J gave up 1 base, with 12 bases separating them. The V gene's germline CDR1 is MNHEY and CDR2 SMNVEV (reference sequence). There are 14 residues in the CDR3.